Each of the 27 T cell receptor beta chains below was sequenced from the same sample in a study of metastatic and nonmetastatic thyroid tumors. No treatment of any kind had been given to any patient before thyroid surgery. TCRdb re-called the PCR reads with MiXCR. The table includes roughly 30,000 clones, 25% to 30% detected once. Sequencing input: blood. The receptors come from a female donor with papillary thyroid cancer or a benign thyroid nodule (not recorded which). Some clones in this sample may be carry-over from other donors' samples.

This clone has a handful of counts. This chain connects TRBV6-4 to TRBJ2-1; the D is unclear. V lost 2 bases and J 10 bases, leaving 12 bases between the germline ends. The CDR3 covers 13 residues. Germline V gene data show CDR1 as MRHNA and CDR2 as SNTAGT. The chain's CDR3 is CASSDRPAAEQFF. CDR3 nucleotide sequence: TGTGCCAGCAGTGACCGGCCAGCCGCAGAGCAGTTCTTC.

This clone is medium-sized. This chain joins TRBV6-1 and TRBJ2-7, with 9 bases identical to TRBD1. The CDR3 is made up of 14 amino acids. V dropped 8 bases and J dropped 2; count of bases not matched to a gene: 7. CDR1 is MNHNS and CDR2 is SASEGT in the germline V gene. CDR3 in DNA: TGTGCCAGCTGCCGGGACAGGGTGCCCTACGAGCAGTACTTC. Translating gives CASCRDRVPYEQYF.

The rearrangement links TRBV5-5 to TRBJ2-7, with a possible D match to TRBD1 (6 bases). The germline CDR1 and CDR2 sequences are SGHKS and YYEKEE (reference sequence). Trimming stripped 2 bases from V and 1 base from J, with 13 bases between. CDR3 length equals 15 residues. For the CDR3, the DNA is TGTGCCAGCAGCTTAACAGGGTTGGTATCCTACGAGCAGTACTTC. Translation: CASSLTGLVSYEQYF.

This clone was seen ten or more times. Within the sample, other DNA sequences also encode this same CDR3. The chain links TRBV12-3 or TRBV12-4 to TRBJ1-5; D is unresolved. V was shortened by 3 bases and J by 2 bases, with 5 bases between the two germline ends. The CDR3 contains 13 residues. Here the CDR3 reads CASSFSRNQPQHF. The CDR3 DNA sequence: TGTGCCAGCAGTTTTAGCCGCAATCAGCCCCAGCATTTT.

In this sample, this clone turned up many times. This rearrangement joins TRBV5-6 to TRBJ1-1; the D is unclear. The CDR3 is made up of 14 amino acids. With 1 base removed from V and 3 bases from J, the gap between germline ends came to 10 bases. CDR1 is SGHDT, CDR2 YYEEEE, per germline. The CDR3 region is CASSLRQVYTEAFF. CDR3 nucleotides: TGTGCCAGCAGCTTGAGGCAGGTGTACACTGAAGCTTTCTTT. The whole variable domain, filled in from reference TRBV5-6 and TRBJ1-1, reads DAGVTQSPTHLIKTRGQQVTLRCSPKSGHDTVSWYQQALGQGPQFIFQYYEEEERQRGNFPDRFSGHQFPNYSSELNVNALLLGDSALYLCASSLRQVYTEAFFGQGTRLTVV.

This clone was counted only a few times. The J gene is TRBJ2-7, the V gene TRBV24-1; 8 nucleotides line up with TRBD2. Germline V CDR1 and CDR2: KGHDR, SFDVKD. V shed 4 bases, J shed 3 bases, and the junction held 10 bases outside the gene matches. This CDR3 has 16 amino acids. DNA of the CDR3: TGTGCCACCAGTGAAACCCGTAGCGGGAAGTACTACGAGCAGTACTTC. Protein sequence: CATSETRSGKYYEQYF.

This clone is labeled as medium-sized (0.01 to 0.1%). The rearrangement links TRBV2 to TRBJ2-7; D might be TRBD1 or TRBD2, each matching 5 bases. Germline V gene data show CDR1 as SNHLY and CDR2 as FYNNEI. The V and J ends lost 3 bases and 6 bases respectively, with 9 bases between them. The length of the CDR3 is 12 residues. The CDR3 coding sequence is TGTGCCAGCAGTGATTTGGGGGTCGAGCAGTACTTC. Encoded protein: CASSDLGVEQYF.

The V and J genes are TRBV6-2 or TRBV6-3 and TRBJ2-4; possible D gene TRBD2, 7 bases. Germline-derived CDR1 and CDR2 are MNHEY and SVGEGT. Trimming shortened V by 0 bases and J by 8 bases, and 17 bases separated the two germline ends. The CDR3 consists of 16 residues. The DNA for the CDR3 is TGTGCCAGCAGTTACTCCCCGGGAGGCTCAGGGGACATTCAGTACTTC. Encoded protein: CASSYSPGGSGDIQYF.

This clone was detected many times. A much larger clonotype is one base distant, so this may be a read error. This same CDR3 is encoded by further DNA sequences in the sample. This CDR3 reads CSARDIDSSSYEQYF. CDR3 nucleotide sequence: TGCAGCGCTAGAGATATAGACTCGAGCTCCTACGAGCAGTACTTC. The chain employs TRBV20-1 and TRBJ2-7; no clear D. In germline, CDR1 is DFQATT, CDR2 SNEGSKA (reference sequence). The CDR3 has 15 residues.

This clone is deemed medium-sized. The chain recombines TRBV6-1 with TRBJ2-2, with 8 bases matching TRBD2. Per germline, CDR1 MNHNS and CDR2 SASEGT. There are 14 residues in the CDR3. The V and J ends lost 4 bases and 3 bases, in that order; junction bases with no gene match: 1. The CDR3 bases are TGTGCCAGCAGTGCAGCGGGAGACACCGGGGAGCTGTTTTTT. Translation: CASSAAGDTGELFF.

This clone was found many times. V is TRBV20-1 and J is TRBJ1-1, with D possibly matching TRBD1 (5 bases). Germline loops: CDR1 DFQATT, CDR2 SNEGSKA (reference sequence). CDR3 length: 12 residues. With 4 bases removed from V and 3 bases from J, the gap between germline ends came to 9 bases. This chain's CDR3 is CSAKMGHTEAFF. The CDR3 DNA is TGCAGTGCTAAAATGGGACACACTGAAGCTTTCTTT.

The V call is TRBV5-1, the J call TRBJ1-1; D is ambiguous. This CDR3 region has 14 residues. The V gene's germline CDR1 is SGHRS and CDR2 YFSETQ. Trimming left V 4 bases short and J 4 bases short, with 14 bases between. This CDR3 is CASSTAVGSTEAFF. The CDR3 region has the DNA TGCGCCAGCAGCACCGCGGTGGGCAGCACTGAAGCTTTCTTT.

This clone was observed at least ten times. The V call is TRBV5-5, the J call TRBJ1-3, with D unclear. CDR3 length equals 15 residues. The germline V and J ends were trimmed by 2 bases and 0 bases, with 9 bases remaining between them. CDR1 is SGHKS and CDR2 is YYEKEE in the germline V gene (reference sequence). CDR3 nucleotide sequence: TGTGCCAGCAGCTTCGGACGAACCTCTGGAAACACCATATATTTT. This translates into CASSFGRTSGNTIYF. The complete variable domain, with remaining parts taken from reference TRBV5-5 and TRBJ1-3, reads DAGVTQSPTHLIKTRGQQVTLRCSPISGHKSVSWYQQVLGQGPQFIFQYYEKEERGRGNFPDRFSARQFPNYSSELNVNALLLGDSALYLCASSFGRTSGNTIYFGEGSWLTVV.

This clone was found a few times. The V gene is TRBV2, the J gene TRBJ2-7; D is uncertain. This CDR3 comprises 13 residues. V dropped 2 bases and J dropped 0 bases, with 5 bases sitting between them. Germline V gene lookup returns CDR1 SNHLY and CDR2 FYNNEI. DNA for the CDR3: TGTGCCAGCAGTGAACACCCCTCCTACGAGCAGTACTTC. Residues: CASSEHPSYEQYF. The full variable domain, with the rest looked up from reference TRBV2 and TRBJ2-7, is EPEVTQTPSHQVTQMGQEVILRCVPISNHLYFYWYRQILGQKVEFLVSFYNNEISEKSEIFDDQFSVERPDGSNFTLKIRSTKLEDSAMYFCASSEHPSYEQYFGPGTRLTVT.

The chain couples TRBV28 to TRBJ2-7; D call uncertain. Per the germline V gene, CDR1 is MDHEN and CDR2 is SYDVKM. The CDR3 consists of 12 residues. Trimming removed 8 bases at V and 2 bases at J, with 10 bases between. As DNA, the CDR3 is TGTGCCAGCTCCCCCCGCGCCTACGAGCAGTACTTC. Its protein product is CASSPRAYEQYF.

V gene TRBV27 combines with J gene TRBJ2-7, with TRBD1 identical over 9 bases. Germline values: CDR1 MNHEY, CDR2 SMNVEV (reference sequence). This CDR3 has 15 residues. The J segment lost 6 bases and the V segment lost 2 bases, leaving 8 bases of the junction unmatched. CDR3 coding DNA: TGTGCCAGCAGTTTACTTCCGGGACAGGGTTCCGAGCAGTACTTC. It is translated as CASSLLPGQGSEQYF.

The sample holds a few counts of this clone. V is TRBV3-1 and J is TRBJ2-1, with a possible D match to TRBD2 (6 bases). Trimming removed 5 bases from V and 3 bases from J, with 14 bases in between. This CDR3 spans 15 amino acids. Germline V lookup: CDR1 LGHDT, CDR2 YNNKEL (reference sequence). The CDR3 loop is CASSKDGGGYNEQFF. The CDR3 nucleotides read TGTGCCAGCAGCAAGGACGGGGGAGGCTACAATGAGCAGTTCTTC.

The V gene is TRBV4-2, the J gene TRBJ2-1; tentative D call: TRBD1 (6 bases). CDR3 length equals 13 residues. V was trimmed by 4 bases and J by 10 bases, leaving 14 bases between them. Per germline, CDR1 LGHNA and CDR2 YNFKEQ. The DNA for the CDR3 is TGTGCCAGCAGCCTCGAGACAGGCGGGGAGCAGTTCTTC. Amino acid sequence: CASSLETGGEQFF.

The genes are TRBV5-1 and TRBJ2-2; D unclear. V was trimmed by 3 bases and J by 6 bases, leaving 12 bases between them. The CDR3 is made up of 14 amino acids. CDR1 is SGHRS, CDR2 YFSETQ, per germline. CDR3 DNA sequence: TGCGCCAGCAGCTCCATCATGATATCCGGGGAGCTGTTTTTT. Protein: CASSSIMISGELFF.

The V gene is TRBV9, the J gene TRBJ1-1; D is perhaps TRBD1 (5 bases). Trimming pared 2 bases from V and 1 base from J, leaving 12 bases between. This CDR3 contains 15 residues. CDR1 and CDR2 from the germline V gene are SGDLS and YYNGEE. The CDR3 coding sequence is TGTGCCAGCAGCGTGGGGCCCAACTCGAACACTGAAGCTTTCTTT. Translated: CASSVGPNSNTEAFF.

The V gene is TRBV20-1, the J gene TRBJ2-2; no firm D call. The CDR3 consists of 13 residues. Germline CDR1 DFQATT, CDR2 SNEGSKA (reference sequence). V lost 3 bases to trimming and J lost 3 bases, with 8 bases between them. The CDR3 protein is CSASRSDTGELFF. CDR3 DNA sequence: TGCAGTGCTAGTAGGTCGGACACCGGGGAGCTGTTTTTT.

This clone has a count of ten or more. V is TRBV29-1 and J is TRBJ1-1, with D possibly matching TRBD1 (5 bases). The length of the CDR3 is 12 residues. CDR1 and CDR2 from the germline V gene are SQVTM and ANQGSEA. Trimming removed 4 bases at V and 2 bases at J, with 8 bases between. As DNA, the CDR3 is TGCAGCGTTGTCAGGGCTAACACTGAAGCTTTCTTT. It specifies CSVVRANTEAFF. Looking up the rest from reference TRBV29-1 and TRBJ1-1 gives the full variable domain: SAVISQKPSRDICQRGTSLTIQCQVDSQVTMMFWYRQQPGQSLTLIATANQGSEATYESGFVIDKFPISRPNLTFSTLTVSNMSPEDSSIYLCSVVRANTEAFFGQGTRLTVV.

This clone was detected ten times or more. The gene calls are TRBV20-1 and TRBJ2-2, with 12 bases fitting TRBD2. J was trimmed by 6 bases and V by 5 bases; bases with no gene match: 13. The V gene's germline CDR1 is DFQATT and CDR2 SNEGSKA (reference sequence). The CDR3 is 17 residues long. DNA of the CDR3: TGCAGTGCTCCCTCTGTGACTAGCGGGAGAGGGCCCGGGGAGCTGTTTTTT. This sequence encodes CSAPSVTSGRGPGELFF.

The CDR3 sequence: CAIRGELYEQYF. DNA of the CDR3: TGTGCCATCAGGGGAGAGTTATACGAGCAGTACTTC. J is TRBJ2-7 and V is TRBV6-1; D might be TRBD1 (6 bases). The CDR3 runs to 12 residues. V gave up 10 bases and J gave up 4 bases, with 14 bases separating them. Germline V gives CDR1 MNHNS, CDR2 SASEGT.

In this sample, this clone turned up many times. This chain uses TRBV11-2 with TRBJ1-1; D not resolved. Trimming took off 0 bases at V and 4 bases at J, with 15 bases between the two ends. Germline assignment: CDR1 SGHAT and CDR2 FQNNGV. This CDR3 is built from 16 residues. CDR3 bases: TGTGCCAGCAGCTTAGATTTGCCGGGAAAGGGCACTGAAGCTTTCTTT. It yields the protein CASSLDLPGKGTEAFF.

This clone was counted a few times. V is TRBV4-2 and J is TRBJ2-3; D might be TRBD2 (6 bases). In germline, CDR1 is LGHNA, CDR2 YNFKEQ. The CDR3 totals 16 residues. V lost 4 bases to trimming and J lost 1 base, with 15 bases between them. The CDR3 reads CASSPGTSRGTDTQYF. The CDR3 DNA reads TGTGCCAGCAGCCCTGGGACTTCGAGGGGCACAGATACGCAGTATTTT.

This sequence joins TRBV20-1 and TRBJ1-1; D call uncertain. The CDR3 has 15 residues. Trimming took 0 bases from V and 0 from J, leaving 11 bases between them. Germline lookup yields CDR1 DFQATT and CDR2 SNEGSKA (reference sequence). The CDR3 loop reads CSARDWETVNTEAFF. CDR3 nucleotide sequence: TGCAGTGCTAGAGATTGGGAGACGGTGAACACTGAAGCTTTCTTT.